The 2 T cell receptor beta chains below come from one sample, sequenced in a study of technical replicates of blood from a few donors. Method: immunoSEQ multiplex PCR; TCRdb's copy keeps in-frame clones and lacks some. This table holds 55,000 to 80,000 clones, approximately 97% found once. Material: T cells isolated from PBMCs. The receptor source for this set is a human donor in good health.

J is TRBJ2-1 and V is TRBV13; 13 positions match TRBD2. The germline gives CDR1 PRHDT, CDR2 FYEKMQ (reference sequence). This CDR3 has 15 residues. J was trimmed by 7 bases and V by 3 bases; bases with no gene match: 3. This chain's CDR3 is CASSFGTSGKNEQFF. DNA of the CDR3: TGTGCCAGCAGCTTCGGGACTAGCGGGAAAAATGAGCAGTTCTTC.

This clone was seen only a few times. The V and J genes are TRBV2 and TRBJ2-2; 8 bases are a match to TRBD2. The CDR3 is made up of 16 amino acids. Germline V gene sequence: CDR1 SNHLY, CDR2 FYNNEI. Unmatched junction bases numbered 9, after V lost 4 bases and J lost 5 bases. The CDR3 loop reads CASSGGGGRRTGELFF. CDR3 coding DNA: TGTGCCAGCAGTGGAGGAGGCGGGAGGCGTACCGGGGAGCTGTTTTTT.